Listed below are T cell receptor beta chains from one sample, sequenced in a study of cytomegalovirus exposure and HLA in healthy donors. Measured with immunoSEQ multiplex PCR; TCRdb has only the in-frame clones, and not every one. The sample yields about 210,000 clones, over 80% seen once. Sequenced sample: PBMCs. The receptors derive from a man aged 35 to 55 in good health and CMV-seropositive. Each CDR3 is given with its conserved first and last residue. A D gene is named only where the DNA matches it firmly. Clone size is given for some rows only: seen once, a few or many times, or a class if the clone is expanded.

TRBV27,TRBJ1-1,.,TRBD1,TGTGCCAGCAGTGACCCGGGACAGGGGGCGAGAACTGAAGCTTTCTTT,CASSDPGQGARTEAFF
TRBV18,TRBJ2-7,.,TRBD2,TGTGCCAGCTCCGGGACTAGCCGCGAGCAGTACTTC,CASSGTSREQYF
TRBV30,TRBJ2-3,.,TRBD2,TGTGCCTGGACGCTAGCGGGAGGCACAGATACGCAGTATTTT,CAWTLAGGTDTQYF
TRBV18,TRBJ2-6,.,TRBD2,TGTGCCAGCTCTACCGTGAGGACTAGCACTGGGGCCAACGTCCTGACTTTC,CASSTVRTSTGANVLTF
TRBV2,TRBJ2-1,.,.,TGTGCCACCGAGGCCAACAATGAGCAGTTCTTC,CATEANNEQFF
TRBV7-8,TRBJ2-3,.,TRBD2,TGTGCCAGCAGCTTCCGGACTAGATGGGATGCTAGCACAGATACGCAGTATTTT,CASSFRTRWDASTDTQYF
TRBV5-1,TRBJ2-1,.,TRBD2,TGCGCCAGCAGCACTAAGACTAGCGGAGGCAATAATGAGCAGTTCTTC,CASSTKTSGGNNEQFF
TRBV29-1,TRBJ2-7,.,TRBD1,TGCAGCGTTGTTGAGGGACAGGGACATTACGAGCAGTACTTC,CSVVEGQGHYEQYF
TRBV6-1,TRBJ1-2,few,.,TGTGCCAGCAGGGAGGGGGGGGGCGGTAACTATGGCTACACCTTC,CASREGGGGNYGYTF
TRBV6-5,TRBJ2-1,.,.,TGTGCCAGCGCGGTAGCGGTTAACAATGAGCAGTTCTTC,CASAVAVNNEQFF
TRBV5-1,TRBJ1-3,.,TRBD1,TGCGCCAGCAGCAAAACAGGGGTAGACTCTGGAAACACCATATATTTT,CASSKTGVDSGNTIYF
TRBV10-1,TRBJ2-1,.,TRBD2,TGCGCCAGAAGACGGGCGGGAGGTATCGGTGAGCAGTTCTTC,CARRRAGGIGEQFF
TRBV19,TRBJ2-1,.,TRBD2,TGTGCCAGTAGTATAGCGAGCGGGGCCTCCTACAATGAGCAGTTCTTC,CASSIASGASYNEQFF
TRBV7-3,TRBJ2-1,once,.,TGTGCCAGCAGCTTAACGTCGATCGGGGACAATGAGCAGTTCTTC,CASSLTSIGDNEQFF
TRBV28,TRBJ1-1,.,.,TGTGCCAGCAGGCGTAATACAGGATACGCTGAAGCTTTCTTT,CASRRNTGYAEAFF
TRBV6-5,TRBJ1-1,.,TRBD1,TGTGCCAGCAGCACCTTTTGGACAGGGGTAACTGAAGCTTTCTTT,CASSTFWTGVTEAFF
TRBV5-5,TRBJ2-5,.,.,TGTGCCAGCAGCTTGGTTGTAATTCCCGGGGAGACCCAGTACTTC,CASSLVVIPGETQYF
TRBV11-2,TRBJ1-1,once,.,TGTGCCAGCAGCCCCACAGAGAACACTGAAGCTTTCTTT,CASSPTENTEAFF
TRBV25-1,TRBJ1-1,.,.,TGTGCCAGCCGGGAGCAGGGAGCTGAAGCTTTCTTT,CASREQGAEAFF
TRBV7-3,TRBJ2-7,few,TRBD2,TGTGCCAGCAGCTTAATTAATAGGCGGGAGTACTACGAGCAGTACTTC,CASSLINRREYYEQYF
TRBV4-2,TRBJ2-1,.,TRBD2,TGTGCCAGCAGCGGGAGGGAACGGGGTAGCGGGAGCGATGAGCAGTTCTTC,CASSGRERGSGSDEQFF
TRBV6-1,TRBJ1-2,.,TRBD1,TGTGCCAGCAGTGAATTGCGGGACAGGGTAGTTCGCGGCTATGGCTACACCTTC,CASSELRDRVVRGYGYTF
TRBV10-3,TRBJ2-5,.,TRBD1,TGTGCCATCAAGGGGGGACAGGGGGCTGATCGGCAGTACTTC,CAIKGGQGADRQYF
TRBV18,TRBJ1-1,.,.,TGTGCCAGCTCACCAATAGTGGACACTGAAGCTTTCTTT,CASSPIVDTEAFF
TRBV18,TRBJ1-2,.,.,TGTGCCAGCTCACGAGGGCCTCTGGAGGGGTTCGTCTATGGCTACACCTTC,CASSRGPLEGFVYGYTF
TRBV19,TRBJ2-1,.,TRBD2,TGTGCCAGTAGGGGACTAGGGATCAATGAGCAGTTCTTC,CASRGLGINEQFF
TRBV11-2,TRBJ2-3,.,TRBD2,TGTGCCAGCAGCGGAGGAGGGACTAGCGGGATCACAGATACGCAGTATTTT,CASSGGGTSGITDTQYF
TRBV11-2,TRBJ2-3,.,.,TGTGCCAGCAGCTTAGACGGACTTTCAGCCACAGATACGCAGTATTTT,CASSLDGLSATDTQYF
TRBV7-2,TRBJ2-2,.,TRBD2,TGTGCCAGCAGCTTAGCAGGGGAGGGCGGGGAGCTGTTTTTT,CASSLAGEGGELFF
TRBV2,TRBJ2-2,once,.,TGTGCCAGCAGTGACCGTCGGAGTACTACGTACACCGGGGAGCTGTTTTTT,CASSDRRSTTYTGELFF
TRBV7-3,TRBJ2-1,.,TRBD1,TGTGCCAGCAGCTCGGACAGGGGTTTGATAAATGAGCAGTTCTTC,CASSSDRGLINEQFF
TRBV7-8,TRBJ1-2,.,.,TGTGCCAGCAGCCAACAGGTTGTCTATGGCTACACCTTC,CASSQQVVYGYTF
TRBV7-3,TRBJ2-2,.,TRBD2,TGTGCCAGCAGCTTCCTAGCGGGACAGAACACCGGGGAGCTGTTTTTT,CASSFLAGQNTGELFF
TRBV5-1,TRBJ2-7,.,TRBD2,TGCGCCAGCAGCCCCACTAGCGGGAGTAGGTACGAGCAGTACTTC,CASSPTSGSRYEQYF
TRBV5-1,TRBJ1-4,.,TRBD1,TGCGCCAGCAGCCTAACAGGGGCAACTAATGAAAAACTGTTTTTT,CASSLTGATNEKLFF
TRBV27,TRBJ2-5,.,.,TGTGCCAGCAGTTTACGCCTAGGAGGTCCAGAGACCCAGTACTTC,CASSLRLGGPETQYF
TRBV7-9,TRBJ2-7,.,.,TGTGCCAGCAGCTTAGTTCTCTACGAGCAGTACTTC,CASSLVLYEQYF
TRBV9,TRBJ2-1,.,TRBD2,TGTGCCAGCAGCGTAGGGGGGCTAGCGGGAGGCAGCTCCTACAATGAGCAGTTCTTC,CASSVGGLAGGSSYNEQFF
TRBV7-9,TRBJ2-1,.,.,TGTGCCAGCAGCCCCCGCTGGCTAGGGGGGGGCAATGAGCAGTTCTTC,CASSPRWLGGGNEQFF
TRBV27,TRBJ2-3,once,TRBD1,TGTGCCAGCAGTTGGGACAGGACCACAGATACGCAGTATTTT,CASSWDRTTDTQYF
TRBV9,TRBJ2-2,.,.,TGTGCCAGCAGCTTTTCAGGGTTACTGAACACCGGGGAGCTGTTTTTT,CASSFSGLLNTGELFF
TRBV5-1,TRBJ2-2,.,TRBD2,TGCGCCAGCAGCCCGTTGAGGGGCGGGGGCACCGGGGAGCTGTTTTTT,CASSPLRGGGTGELFF
TRBV11-2,TRBJ2-5,few,TRBD2,TGTGCCAGCAGCTTTCTAGCGGGAGGGCCGGGGGAGACCCAGTACTTC,CASSFLAGGPGETQYF
TRBV5-4,TRBJ2-5,.,.,TGTGCCAGCAGTTTCCCCTCTCGGGGATCCGAGACCCAGTACTTC,CASSFPSRGSETQYF
TRBV4-1,TRBJ1-2,once,.,TGCGCCAGCAGCCAAGGGCGGGGAATTGAAGGCTACACCTTC,CASSQGRGIEGYTF
TRBV6-1,TRBJ1-1,.,.,TGTGCCAGCACCGAGCGGGGGTTGAACACTGAAGCTTTCTTT,CASTERGLNTEAFF
TRBV29-1,TRBJ1-1,few,TRBD1,TGCAGCGTCAAGACAGGGGGTTTCACTGAAGCTTTCTTT,CSVKTGGFTEAFF
TRBV19,TRBJ2-3,.,.,TGTGCCAGTAACTCCCCCGGTGGCGGGGATACGCAGTATTTT,CASNSPGGGDTQYF
TRBV4-1,TRBJ1-5,few,.,TGCGCCAGCAGCCACGGTGGGCGAATCAATCAGCCCCAGCATTTT,CASSHGGRINQPQHF
TRBV30,TRBJ1-2,.,TRBD1,TGTGCCTGCGGACAGGGTGACTATGGCTACACCTTC,CACGQGDYGYTF